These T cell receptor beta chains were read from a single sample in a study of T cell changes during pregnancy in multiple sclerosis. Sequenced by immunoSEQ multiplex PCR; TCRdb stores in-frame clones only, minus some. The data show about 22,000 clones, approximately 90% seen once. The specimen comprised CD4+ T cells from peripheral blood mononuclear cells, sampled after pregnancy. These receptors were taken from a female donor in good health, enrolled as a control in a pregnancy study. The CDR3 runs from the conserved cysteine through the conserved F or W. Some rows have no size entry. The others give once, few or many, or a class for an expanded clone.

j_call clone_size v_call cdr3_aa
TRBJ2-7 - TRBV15 CATSRDGYEQYF
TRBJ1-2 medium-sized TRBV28 CASSPTFGTGYTF
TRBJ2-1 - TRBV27 CASSRRSTSGLDNEQFF
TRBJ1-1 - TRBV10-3 CAISESKLNTEAFF
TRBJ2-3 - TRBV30 CAFSPGGSPTDTQYF
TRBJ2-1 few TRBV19 CATGLAENEQFF
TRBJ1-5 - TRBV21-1 CASGDRERHGNQPQHF
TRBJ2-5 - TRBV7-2 CASSLQPWAAQETQYF
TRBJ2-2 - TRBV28 CATSGSTGELFF
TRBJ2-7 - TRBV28 CASSILAGVRSSEQYF
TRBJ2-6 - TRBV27 CASSLYWVFGGAGANVLTF
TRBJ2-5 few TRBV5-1 CASSLGTSREETQYF
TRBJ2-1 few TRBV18 CASSPLGVAEEQFF
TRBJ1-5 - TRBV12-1 CASSFAGVGNQPQHF
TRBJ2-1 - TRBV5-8 CASSLYGANYNEQFF
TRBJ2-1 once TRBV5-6 CASSSGTGSVLGEQFF
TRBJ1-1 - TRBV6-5 CASRQGMNTEAFF
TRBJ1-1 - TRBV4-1 CASSQERLGVNTEAFF
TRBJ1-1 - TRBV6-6 CASSYQASGSTEAFF
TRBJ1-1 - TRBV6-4 CASSDRENTEAFF
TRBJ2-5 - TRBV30 CAWTRGSGGLGETQYF
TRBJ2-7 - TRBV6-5 CASSQVLGTGYEQYF
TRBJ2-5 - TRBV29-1 CSVEEGLAGGETQYF
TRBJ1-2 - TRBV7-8 CASSLLAGTNYGYTF
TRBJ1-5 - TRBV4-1 CASSSRAGTSNQPQHF
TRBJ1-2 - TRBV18 CASSPDRARGYTF
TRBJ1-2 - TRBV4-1 CASSAGGDYGYTF
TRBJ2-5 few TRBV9 CASSVDGFGLQETQYF
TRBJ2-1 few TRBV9 CASSPGGSTGLQFF
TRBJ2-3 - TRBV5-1 CASSRQGEGTDTQYF
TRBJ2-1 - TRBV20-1 CSATGNEQFF
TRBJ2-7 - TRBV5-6 CASSWQGRGYEQYF
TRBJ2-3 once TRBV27 CASSSPQSTDTQYF
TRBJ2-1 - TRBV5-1 CASSYASDVNEQFF
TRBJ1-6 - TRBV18 CASSPTGGNSYNSPLHF
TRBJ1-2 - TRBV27 CASRTGGALYGYTF
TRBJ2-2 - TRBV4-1 CASSQVVSGVNTGELFF
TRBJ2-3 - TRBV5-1 CASSLGTSNTDTQYF
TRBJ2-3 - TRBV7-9 CASSPRPGLTDTQYF
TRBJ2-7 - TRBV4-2 CASSHLAGGSSYEQYF
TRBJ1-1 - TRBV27 CASSTGGGRTEAFF
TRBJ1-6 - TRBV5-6 CASSLGDRYNSPLHF
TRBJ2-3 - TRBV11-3 CASSSHPAGGPWWADTQYF
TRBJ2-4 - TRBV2 CASRKGTGGAGAKNIQYF
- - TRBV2 CASRVDRGRHEQYF
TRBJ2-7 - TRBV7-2 CASTPVGTDPGEQYF
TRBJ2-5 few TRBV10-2 CASSEGTSGGVGTQYF
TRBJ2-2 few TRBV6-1 CASGRGRDTGELFF
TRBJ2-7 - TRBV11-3 CASKRTSGSSSYEQYF
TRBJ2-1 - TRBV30 CAWSSLVASAYNEQFF
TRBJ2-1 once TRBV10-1 CASSDQQASSYNEQFF